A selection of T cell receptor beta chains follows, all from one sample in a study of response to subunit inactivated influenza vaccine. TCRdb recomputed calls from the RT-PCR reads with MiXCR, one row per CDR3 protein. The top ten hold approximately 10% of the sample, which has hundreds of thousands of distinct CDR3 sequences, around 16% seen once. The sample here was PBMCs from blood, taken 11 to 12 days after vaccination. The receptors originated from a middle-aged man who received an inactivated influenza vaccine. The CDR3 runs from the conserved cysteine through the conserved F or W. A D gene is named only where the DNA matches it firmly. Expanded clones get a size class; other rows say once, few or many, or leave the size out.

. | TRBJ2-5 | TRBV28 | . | TGTGCCAGCAGCCTCGGAGCAGGGGAAGAGACCCAGTACTTC | CASSLGAGEETQYF
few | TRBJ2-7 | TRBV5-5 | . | TGTGCCAGCAGCGCATGGTTAAACAGTGTGACCTACGAGCAGTACTTC | CASSAWLNSVTYEQYF
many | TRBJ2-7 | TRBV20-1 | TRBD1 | TGCAGTGCTAACCGGGACAGAACCTACGAGCAGTACTTC | CSANRDRTYEQYF
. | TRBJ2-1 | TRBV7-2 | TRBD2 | TGTGCCAGCAGCCCACGACTAGCGGGACACAATGAGCAGTTCTTC | CASSPRLAGHNEQFF
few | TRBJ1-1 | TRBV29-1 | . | TGCAGCGCGGGACGGATGAACACTGAAGCTTTCTTT | CSAGRMNTEAFF
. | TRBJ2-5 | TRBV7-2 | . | TGTGCCAGCAGCTTGGGCTTAGGGCGAGAGACCCAGTACTTC | CASSLGLGRETQYF
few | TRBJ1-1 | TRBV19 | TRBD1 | TGTGCCAGTAGTCTTCAGGGGGGCCCCACTGAAGCTTTCTTT | CASSLQGGPTEAFF
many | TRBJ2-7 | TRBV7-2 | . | TGTGCCAGCAGCTTTTCAACATCCTCCTACGAGCAGTACTTC | CASSFSTSSYEQYF
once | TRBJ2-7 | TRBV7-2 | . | TGTGCCAGCAGCTTACGATATGGGATTTTGATGGAGCAGTACTTC | CASSLRYGILMEQYF
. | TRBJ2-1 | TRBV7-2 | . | TGTGCCAGCAGCTTCCCCGGGAGAACTGAGCAGTTCTTC | CASSFPGRTEQFF
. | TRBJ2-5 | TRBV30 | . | TGTGCCTGGAGACCAGGACTGGGGGGCCAAGAGACCCAGTACTTC | CAWRPGLGGQETQYF
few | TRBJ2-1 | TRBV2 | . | TGTGCCAGCAGTGAACGGACAATGTCCTACAATGAGCAGTTCTTC | CASSERTMSYNEQFF
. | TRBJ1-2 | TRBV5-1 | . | TGCGCCAGCAGCCCCAGGGCCCTACAACGGGACTATGGCTACACCTTC | CASSPRALQRDYGYTF
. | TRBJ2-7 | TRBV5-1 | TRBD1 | TGCGCCAGCAGCTCGGGACAGGGACTGAGGGAGCAGTACTTC | CASSSGQGLREQYF
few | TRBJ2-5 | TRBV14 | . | TGTGCCAGCAGCCAAGATGGGAAGGGGCGGACCCAGTACTTC | CASSQDGKGRTQYF
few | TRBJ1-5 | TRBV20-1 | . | TGCAGTGCTCCAAGAAGGGGGGACAATAATCAGCCCCAGCATTTT | CSAPRRGDNNQPQHF
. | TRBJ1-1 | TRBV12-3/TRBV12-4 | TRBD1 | TGTGCCAGCAGCCGGGGACAGGGGGTTATCTCGAACACTGAAGCTTTCTTT | CASSRGQGVISNTEAFF
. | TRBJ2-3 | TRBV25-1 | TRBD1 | TGTGCCAGCAGTGAATATTTCGGGACAGGGGTCGGCACAGATACGCAGTATTTT | CASSEYFGTGVGTDTQYF
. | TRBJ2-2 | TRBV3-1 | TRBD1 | TGTGCCAGCAGCCCCCTCTGGGGACAGGGGAACACCGGGGAGCTGTTTTTT | CASSPLWGQGNTGELFF
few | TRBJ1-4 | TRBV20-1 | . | TGCAGTGCTAGAGGGGGCCGAACAACTAATGAAAAACTGTTTTTT | CSARGGRTTNEKLFF
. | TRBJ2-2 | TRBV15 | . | TGTGCCACCAGCGGACACACCGGGGAGCTGTTTTTT | CATSGHTGELFF
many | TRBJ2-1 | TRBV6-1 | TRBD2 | TGTGCCAGCAGTCCAGCGGCTAGCGGGAGGCACTACAATGAGCAGTTCTTC | CASSPAASGRHYNEQFF
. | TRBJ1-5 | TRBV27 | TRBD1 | TGTGCCAGCAGTTTTTTGGGACAGGGGCATCAGCCCCAGCATTTT | CASSFLGQGHQPQHF
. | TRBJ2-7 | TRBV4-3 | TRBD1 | TGCGCCAGCAGTCCCAGGGCCCGGGACAGCTACGAGCAGTACTTC | CASSPRARDSYEQYF
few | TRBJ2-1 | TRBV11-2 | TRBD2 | TGTGCCAGCAGCTTGCCGACTAGCGGGAGGGCCACATCCTACAATGAGCAGTTCTTC | CASSLPTSGRATSYNEQFF
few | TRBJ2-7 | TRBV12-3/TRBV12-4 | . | TGTGCCAGCAGTTTCGGGACAAAGAGCTCCTACGAGCAGTACTTC | CASSFGTKSSYEQYF
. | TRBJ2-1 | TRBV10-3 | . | TGTGCCATCGAGAGCCGGGCGAAAGGTGAGCAGTTCTTC | CAIESRAKGEQFF
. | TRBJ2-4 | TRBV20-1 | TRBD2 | TGCAGTGCTAGTTCAGCGGGAGGGCCCGGGGGTTGGTACTTC | CSASSAGGPGGWYF
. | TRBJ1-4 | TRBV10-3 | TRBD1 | TGTGCCATCAGTGCGTCACCGGGACAGAATGAAAAACTGTTTTTT | CAISASPGQNEKLFF
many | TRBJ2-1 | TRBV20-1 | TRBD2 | TGCAGTGCTAGAGGTTTAGCGGGGGCCGCCTACAATGAGCAGTTCTTC | CSARGLAGAAYNEQFF
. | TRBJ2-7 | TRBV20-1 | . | TGCAGTGCTAGAGATGCGGGACAGCCTTCCTACGAGCAGTACTTC | CSARDAGQPSYEQYF